This TCR beta chain was found in a study of T cells in Graves' hyperthyroidism and ophthalmopathy. Findings and limits, study-wide: Clonotypes that were expanded in thyroid above 0.001 mostly appeared in blood too.

The table lists this clonotype with many counts. Its antigen is not known. RNA transcripts gave rise to amplified TCR beta CDR3 regions. Researchers ran a first-round RT-PCR on the TCR CDR3 using the HTBI primer set. TCRdb ran MiXCR on the multiplex PCR reads and lists one entry per CDR3 protein. The sample holds hundreds of thousands of distinct CDR3 sequences, approximately 14% seen once. The V and J ends lost 1 base and 3 bases respectively, with 3 bases between them. The CDR3 has 13 amino acids. Looked up from germline, CDR1 is SGHVS and CDR2 is FQNEAQ. The chain couples TRBV7-8 to TRBJ2-2; no definite D call. The specimen sequenced was blood. The TCR was taken from a woman aged 18-35 years with Graves' hyperthyroidism. DNA for the CDR3: TGTGCCAGCAGCTTAGAGTACACCGGGGAGCTGTTTTTT. Its translation is CASSLEYTGELFF.